The 15 T cell receptor beta chains listed next were all sequenced from one sample in a study of blood T cell repertoires in COVID-19. Assay: immunoSEQ multiplex PCR; the TCRdb copy retains only in-frame clones and omits some. The sample shows about 260,000 clones, about 87% of them seen only once. The source material was peripheral blood. The receptors shown here come from a woman aged 40-49 years who had recovered from COVID-19.

This clone has more than one count but fewer than ten. The chain has TRBV18 and TRBJ1-1; unclear D gene. Per the germline V gene, CDR1 is KGHSH and CDR2 is LQKENI. With 1 base removed from V and 3 bases from J, the gap between germline ends came to 9 bases. CDR3 length equals 14 residues. The CDR3 DNA is TGTGCCAGCTCACCACAGGGAGATTACACTGAAGCTTTCTTT. This translates into CASSPQGDYTEAFF.

The chain joins TRBV27 to TRBJ2-3; 10 bases are shared with TRBD2. This CDR3 has 15 amino acids. The trim removed 3 bases at V and 3 bases at J, leaving 3 bases unmatched. CDR1 MNHEY and CDR2 SMNVEV come from the germline V gene (reference sequence). Written as DNA, the CDR3 is TGTGCCAGCAGTTTGACTAGCGGGCGTACAGATACGCAGTATTTT. This encodes CASSLTSGRTDTQYF.

This sequence joins TRBV4-3 and TRBJ2-1, with TRBD1 matching over 7 bases. V was pared by 4 bases and J by 3 bases, with 3 bases of the junction left unmatched. This CDR3 spans 14 amino acids. Germline V gene sequence: CDR1 LGHNA, CDR2 YSLEER. The CDR3 DNA reads TGCGCCAGCAGCCCCCGACAGGGCTACAATGAGCAGTTCTTC. This sequence encodes CASSPRQGYNEQFF.

The chain carries TRBV2 and TRBJ1-4; 9 positions agree with TRBD1. The CDR3 totals 13 residues. The germline CDR1 and CDR2 sequences are SNHLY and FYNNEI. The ends lost 6 bases at V and 8 bases at J; junction bases unmatched: 4. CDR3 in amino acids: CASRRDRDEKLFF. The CDR3 nucleotides read TGTGCCAGCAGACGGGACAGGGACGAAAAACTGTTTTTT.

The chain is built from TRBV27 and TRBJ2-7; weak D call: TRBD1 (6 bases). V gave up 6 bases and J gave up 6 bases, with 18 bases separating them. Germline CDR1 and CDR2: MNHEY and SMNVEV (reference sequence). The CDR3 is 14 residues long. This CDR3 reads CASSQRQAAGEQYF. DNA for the CDR3: TGTGCCAGCAGCCAGAGACAGGCCGCGGGCGAGCAGTACTTC.

This clone showed up just once. This chain links TRBV10-1 with TRBJ2-5; TRBD1 might be the D (5 bases). The ends were cut back, 3 bases at V and 2 bases at J, with 10 bases in the middle. The germline gives CDR1 WNHNN, CDR2 SYGVQD (reference sequence). This CDR3 spans 14 amino acids. CDR3 nucleotides: TGCGCCAGCAGTGAAGGCCCAGGGCAAGAGACCCAGTACTTC. Amino acids: CASSEGPGQETQYF.

The V and J genes are TRBV7-2 and TRBJ2-1; 8 bases match TRBD2. After removal of 2 bases from V and 3 bases from J, the junction contained 3 bases not matched to a gene. The CDR3 length is 15 residues. Germline V gives CDR1 SGHTA, CDR2 FQGNSA. The CDR3 region has the DNA TGTGCCAGCAGCTTATGGGCGGGGGGCTACAATGAGCAGTTCTTC. As protein: CASSLWAGGYNEQFF.

The chain combines TRBV6-5 with TRBJ1-6; 7 nucleotides align to TRBD1. The CDR3 loop spans 13 amino acids. V lost 6 bases, J lost 13 bases, and 9 bases stayed unmatched. Germline V gene lookup returns CDR1 MNHEY and CDR2 SVGAGI. CDR3: CASREDRILPLHF. The CDR3 region has the DNA TGTGCCAGCAGAGAGGACAGGATCCTGCCCCTCCACTTT.

The genes are TRBV12-5 and TRBJ1-5; 9 bases agree with TRBD1. CDR1 is LGHNT and CDR2 is FRNRAP in the germline V gene. The CDR3 is made up of 14 amino acids. The J segment lost 8 bases and the V segment lost 6 bases, leaving 8 bases of the junction unmatched. CDR3 residues: CASGPGQGTEPQHF. DNA for the CDR3: TGTGCTAGTGGGCCGGGACAGGGAACGGAGCCCCAGCATTTT.

The CDR3 nucleotides read TGTGCCAGCAGACGGGACAGCAACACTGAAGCTTTCTTT. It specifies CASRRDSNTEAFF. The chain combines TRBV2 with TRBJ1-1; 7 positions agree with TRBD1. Germline CDR1 and CDR2: SNHLY and FYNNEI. This CDR3 is built from 13 residues. After removal of 6 bases from V and 2 bases from J, the junction contained 3 bases not matched to a gene.

This clone was detected only once. The chain recombines TRBV2 with TRBJ1-5; D perhaps matches TRBD1 (6 bases). V gave up 8 bases and J gave up 6 bases, with 23 bases separating them. From germline, CDR1 is SNHLY and CDR2 FYNNEI. This CDR3 comprises 16 residues. The CDR3 sequence: CASLGQKDLSTQPQHF. The DNA for the CDR3 is TGTGCCAGCCTGGGACAAAAGGACCTATCGACTCAGCCCCAGCATTTT.

J is TRBJ2-7 and V is TRBV7-9; 9 nucleotides align to TRBD1. The CDR3 runs 14 residues. V dropped 4 bases and J dropped 5; count of bases not matched to a gene: 6. The germline V gene encodes CDR1 SEHNR and CDR2 FQNEAQ (reference sequence). Here the CDR3 reads CASSYRTGGDEQYF. CDR3 sequence (DNA): TGTGCCAGCAGCTACCGAACAGGGGGCGACGAGCAGTACTTC.

The chain carries TRBV7-9 and TRBJ1-5; D remains ambiguous. Trimming pared 0 bases from V and 7 bases from J, leaving 13 bases between. The length of the CDR3 is 15 residues. The germline V gene has CDR1 SEHNR and CDR2 FQNEAQ (reference sequence). The CDR3 here is CASSLALAGEQPQHF. The CDR3 DNA sequence: TGTGCCAGCAGCTTAGCGCTTGCCGGGGAGCAGCCCCAGCATTTT.

The chain is built from TRBV19 and TRBJ2-2; 8 nucleotides match TRBD1. The junction had 11 bases not matched to a gene; V was cut back by 8 bases and J by 0 bases. The CDR3 is 17 residues long. Germline V gene data show CDR1 as LNHDA and CDR2 as SQIVND (reference sequence). The CDR3 loop reads CASGPGSGQANTGELFF. The CDR3 DNA reads as TGTGCCAGTGGGCCCGGGTCGGGACAGGCGAACACCGGGGAGCTGTTTTTT.

This chain uses TRBV11-2 with TRBJ1-2; perhaps TRBD1 as D (5 bases). The CDR3 is 15 amino acids. V shed 5 bases and J shed 1 base, with 14 bases lying between them. Per the germline V gene, CDR1 is SGHAT and CDR2 is FQNNGV. The CDR3 DNA reads as TGTGCCAGCAGCACGCGTCCGACAGTTAACTATGGCTACACCTTC. This gives the protein CASSTRPTVNYGYTF. The entire variable domain, with the rest obtained from reference TRBV11-2 and TRBJ1-2, is as follows: EAGVAQSPRYKIIEKRQSVAFWCNPISGHATLYWYQQILGQGPKLLIQFQNNGVVDDSQLPKDRFSAERLKGVDSTLKIQPAKLEDSAVYLCASSTRPTVNYGYTFGSGTRLTVV.